Shown below are 24 T cell receptor beta chains from a single sample sequenced in a study of blood T cells in healthy people across ages. A J-beta primer mix and a sample-barcoded 5' primer were used in a second PCR of roughly 6 to 11 cycles. TCRdb ran MiXCR on the 5' RACE reads and lists one entry per CDR3 protein. Among around 710,000 distinct CDR3 sequences listed, 35% to 45% were seen once. The sample was blood. The source is a woman aged 55-75 years in good health.

This chain links TRBV6-2 or TRBV6-3 with TRBJ1-2; no clear D gene. The CDR3 covers 13 residues. V dropped 3 bases and J dropped 3 bases, with 8 bases sitting between them. From germline, CDR1 is MNHEY and CDR2 SVGEGT. The CDR3 DNA follows: TGTGCCAGCAGTTATGAGGTATACTATGGCTACACCTTC. Protein sequence: CASSYEVYYGYTF.

The DNA of the CDR3 is TGTGCCAGCAGACCTCCCCCCGGTTTTGAGTCCGATACGCAGTATTTT. Protein: CASRPPPGFESDTQYF. V usage is TRBV6-5 and J usage is TRBJ2-3, with D unclear. This CDR3 has 16 residues. From germline, CDR1 is MNHEY and CDR2 SVGAGI. V dropped 6 bases and J dropped 6 bases, with 22 bases sitting between them.

This clonotype was detected many times. This sequence joins TRBV6-5 and TRBJ2-1; either TRBD1 or TRBD2 may supply D (5 bases each). In germline, CDR1 is MNHEY, CDR2 SVGAGI. Trimming pared 6 bases from V and 1 base from J, leaving 16 bases between. The CDR3 extends over 16 amino acids. The CDR3 region is CASRISGTQSYNEQFF. The CDR3 DNA sequence: TGTGCCAGCAGAATCTCCGGGACCCAATCCTACAATGAGCAGTTCTTC.

The table lists this clonotype with a few counts. At one end, the junction sequence differs from germline, possibly due to a read error. J is TRBJ2-5 and V is TRBV29-1, with 7 bases lining up with TRBD2. The CDR3 extends over 12 amino acids. The germline CDR1 and CDR2 sequences are SQVTM and ANQGSEA. As DNA, the CDR3 is TGCAGCGTCGCTAGCGGTCAAGAGGCCCAGTACTTC. Translated: CSVASGQEAQYF.

This chain joins TRBV2 and TRBJ1-2; 9 nucleotides line up with TRBD1. Looked up from germline, CDR1 is SNHLY and CDR2 is FYNNEI. J lost 3 bases, V lost 6 bases, and 5 bases had no gene match. CDR3 length equals 14 residues. The CDR3: CASRGDREYYGYTF. Written as DNA, the CDR3 is TGTGCCAGCAGGGGGGACAGGGAGTACTATGGCTACACCTTC. Full variable domain (rest looked up from reference TRBV2 and TRBJ1-2): EPEVTQTPSHQVTQMGQEVILRCVPISNHLYFYWYRQILGQKVEFLVSFYNNEISEKSEIFDDQFSVERPDGSNFTLKIRSTKLEDSAMYFCASRGDREYYGYTFGSGTRLTVV.

This clonotype was recorded only once. This chain joins TRBV29-1 and TRBJ2-1; 8 bases agree with TRBD2. Germline loops: CDR1 SQVTM, CDR2 ANQGSEA. With 8 bases clipped from V and 7 bases from J, the junction kept 10 bases outside the gene matches. The CDR3 spans 13 residues. The CDR3 region has the DNA TGCAGCTGCCGGGGGGGGATAGCTAATGAGCAGTTCTTC. Encoded protein: CSCRGGIANEQFF.

The chain is built from TRBV11-3 and TRBJ2-2; the match to TRBD2 covers 8 bases. CDR3 length: 16 residues. Trimming cost V 6 bases and J 5 bases; bases outside gene matches: 11. Germline CDR1 and CDR2: SGHNT and YENEEA. CDR3 sequence (DNA): TGTGCCAGCAGTCCTCCTAGCGGGCCTCGAACCGGGGAGCTGTTTTTT. Translation gives CASSPPSGPRTGELFF.

The chain recombines TRBV12-3 or TRBV12-4 with TRBJ2-2; weak D call: TRBD1 (6 bases). The V end was cut by 7 bases, the J end by 4 bases, with 19 bases between. The CDR3 extends over 16 amino acids. The CDR3 DNA reads TGTGCCAGCACGACCGGATACGGACAGATCACCGGGGAGCTGTTTTTT. The encoded protein is CASTTGYGQITGELFF.

This clonotype has just a few counts. The rearrangement uses TRBV7-2 and TRBJ2-3; TRBD2 matches at 8 bases. This CDR3 has 17 amino acids. Germline V gene sequence: CDR1 SGHTA, CDR2 FQGNSA. V lost 1 base to trimming and J lost 2 bases; unmatched junction nucleotides: 8. CDR3 loop: CASSLGLRGGVTDTQYF. The CDR3 DNA reads as TGTGCCAGCAGCTTAGGCCTTCGGGGGGGGGTCACAGATACGCAGTATTTT.

J is TRBJ1-1 and V is TRBV27, with D uncertain. The length of the CDR3 is 13 residues. Germline lookup yields CDR1 MNHEY and CDR2 SMNVEV (reference sequence). V was pared by 5 bases and J by 2 bases, with 9 bases between. The CDR3 coding sequence is TGTGCCAGCAGTGCAAAGTATAACACTGAAGCTTTCTTT. This encodes CASSAKYNTEAFF.

This chain connects TRBV7-2 to TRBJ1-1, with D maybe TRBD1 (6 bases). V lost 4 bases and J lost 1, with 13 bases in between. Germline CDR1 is SGHTA and CDR2 is FQGNSA. The CDR3 has 15 residues. The CDR3: CASSSKGQSNTEAFF. Written as DNA, the CDR3 is TGTGCCAGCAGCTCCAAAGGACAGTCGAACACTGAAGCTTTCTTT. Filled out from reference TRBV7-2 and TRBJ1-1, the complete variable domain reads GAGVSQSPSNKVTEKGKDVELRCDPISGHTALYWYRQSLGQGLEFLIYFQGNSAPDKSGLPSDRFSAERTGGSVSTLTIQRTQQEDSAVYLCASSSKGQSNTEAFFGQGTRLTVV.

The CDR3 loop is CASSAWTGGSKNIQYF. The CDR3 DNA follows: TGTGCCAGCAGCGCCTGGACAGGGGGCTCAAAAAACATTCAGTACTTC. V usage is TRBV12-3 or TRBV12-4 and J usage is TRBJ2-4; 11 bases map to TRBD1. This CDR3 has 16 residues. J gave up 4 bases and V 6 bases, and 8 bases lay outside the gene matches.

CDR3 in amino acids: CSARLAGGLLSTDTQYF. CDR3 DNA: TGCAGTGCTAGGCTAGCGGGGGGGCTACTTAGCACAGATACGCAGTATTTT. The V gene is TRBV20-1, the J gene TRBJ2-3, with 12 bases identical to TRBD2. The CDR3 runs to 17 residues. Germline trimming cut 3 bases from V and 0 bases from J; bases unmatched to any gene: 7. Looked up from germline, CDR1 is DFQATT and CDR2 is SNEGSKA (reference sequence).

The chain recombines TRBV6-1 with TRBJ2-1; D is possibly TRBD1 (5 bases). CDR1 and CDR2 (germline): MNHNS, SASEGT. V was trimmed by 5 bases and J by 4 bases, leaving 15 bases between them. The CDR3 covers 15 residues. CDR3 coding DNA: TGTGCCAGCAGTCAACAGGTCCTAGTATACAATGAGCAGTTCTTC. Protein: CASSQQVLVYNEQFF.

The chain employs TRBV28 and TRBJ2-1; tentative D call: TRBD2 (5 bases). The CDR3 is 14 residues long. With 0 bases removed from V and 6 bases from J, the gap between germline ends came to 9 bases. Germline V gene data show CDR1 as MDHEN and CDR2 as SYDVKM. This chain's CDR3 is CASSLWGSPNEQFF. The CDR3 DNA sequence: TGTGCCAGCAGTTTATGGGGGAGCCCCAATGAGCAGTTCTTC.

The V call is TRBV5-1, the J call TRBJ2-1; D gene ambiguous. The V gene's germline CDR1 is SGHRS and CDR2 YFSETQ. Trimming left V 0 bases short and J 7 bases short, with 14 bases between. CDR3 length: 15 residues. CDR3 nucleotide sequence: TGCGCCAGCAGCTTGGCCGTGGCAGGAAGGAATGAGCAGTTCTTC. Its protein is CASSLAVAGRNEQFF.

In this sample, this clonotype turned up once. The V gene is TRBV6-2 or TRBV6-3, the J gene TRBJ2-1; D perhaps matches TRBD1 (5 bases). V shed 6 bases and J shed 4 bases, with 10 bases lying between them. The CDR3 loop spans 13 amino acids. CDR1 is MNHEY and CDR2 is SVGEGT in the germline V gene. CDR3 sequence reads: CASRENRYNEQFF. The CDR3 DNA reads as TGTGCCAGCAGAGAAAACAGGTACAATGAGCAGTTCTTC.

The chain is built from TRBV10-3 and TRBJ1-4, with 10 bases fitting TRBD1. After removal of 10 bases from V and 5 bases from J, the junction contained 7 bases not matched to a gene. The CDR3 loop spans 14 amino acids. Looked up from germline, CDR1 is ENHRY and CDR2 is SYGVKD. The CDR3: CATRPGQGNEKLFF. The CDR3 DNA is TGTGCCACAAGACCGGGACAGGGGAATGAAAAACTGTTTTTT.

This clonotype was recorded a few times. V and J are TRBV18 and TRBJ2-1; TRBD2 matches 8 bases. Germline V lookup: CDR1 KGHSH, CDR2 LQKENI. The CDR3 consists of 14 residues. J lost 8 bases, V lost 3 bases, and 6 bases had no gene match. As DNA, the CDR3 is TGTGCCAGCTCACCCGGGACTAGAGGCTATGAGCAGTTCTTC. Protein product: CASSPGTRGYEQFF.

The chain links TRBV7-9 to TRBJ1-1; D remains unclear. In germline, CDR1 is SEHNR, CDR2 FQNEAQ (reference sequence). V was cut by 8 bases and J by 1 base, with 5 bases left in between. This CDR3 region has 11 residues. In nucleotides, the CDR3 is TGTGCCAGCGGCAGGAACACTGAAGCTTTCTTT. It codes for CASGRNTEAFF.

This clonotype has more than one count but fewer than ten. This sequence may be a read error, since a much larger clone differs from it by one base. The chain couples TRBV7-3 to TRBJ2-7; 9 bases are shared with TRBD2. V lost 3 bases, J lost 7 bases, and 10 bases stayed unmatched. Looked up from germline, CDR1 is SGHTA and CDR2 is FQGTGA. CDR3 length: 15 residues. The CDR3 nucleotides read TGTGCCAGCAGCTTCCTCGGGACTAGCACCGATGAGCAGTACTTC. Protein sequence: CASSFLGTSTDEQYF.

This clonotype was recorded a few times. The V and J genes are TRBV7-2 and TRBJ1-2; TRBD1 is a possible D gene (6 bases). This CDR3 region has 13 residues. V was shortened by 5 bases and J by 8 bases, with 15 bases between the two germline ends. The germline V gene encodes CDR1 SGHTA and CDR2 FQGNSA. The CDR3 here is CASSPRTVEGYTF. As DNA, the CDR3 is TGTGCCAGCAGCCCCCGGACAGTGGAAGGCTACACCTTC.

This clonotype has just a few counts. The V call is TRBV19, the J call TRBJ2-1; the match to TRBD2 covers 9 bases. The CDR3 runs 13 residues. Looked up from germline, CDR1 is LNHDA and CDR2 is SQIVND (reference sequence). Losses at the gene ends were 8 bases for V and 7 bases for J; bases not matched to a gene: 6. The CDR3 loop is CASLFSGSNEQFF. CDR3 in DNA: TGTGCCAGTCTATTTAGCGGGAGTAATGAGCAGTTCTTC.

This chain links TRBV13 with TRBJ2-1; D is undetermined. Between the trimmed V and J ends, which lost 5 bases and 9 bases, there was a span of 8 bases. Germline CDR1 is PRHDT and CDR2 is FYEKMQ (reference sequence). The CDR3 spans 11 residues. CDR3 bases: TGTGCCAGCAGCATGTTTAGTGAGCAGTTCTTC. As protein: CASSMFSEQFF.